This TCR beta chain was identified in a study of CD4+ T cells in melanoma. Findings and limits, study-wide: CD8+ T cell, macrophage and B cell function reportedly correlated with neoantigen-specific CD4+ T cells.

There are a few counts of this clone. Its antigen is unknown. Trimming took off 0 bases at V and 0 bases at J, with 10 bases between the two ends. The CDR3 consists of 15 residues. Germline V lookup: CDR1 SGHRS, CDR2 YFSETQ. Generated by immunoSEQ multiplex PCR, the TCRdb table keeps only in-frame clones and is missing some. The sample lists about 14,000 clones, roughly 69% seen once, with about 14% in the top ten. J is TRBJ2-7 and V is TRBV5-1; D may be TRBD2 (5 bases). This TCR came from a human donor with melanoma. Sequenced: cells from a culture (not recorded whether cultured in vitro). For the CDR3, the DNA is TGCGCCAGCAGCTTGGGAACCGGGGTCTCCTACGAGCAGTACTTC. Its translation: CASSLGTGVSYEQYF. Drawing the rest from reference TRBV5-1 and TRBJ2-7, the complete variable domain is KAGVTQTPRYLIKTRGQQVTLSCSPISGHRSVSWYQQTPGQGLQFLFEYFSETQRNKGNFPGRFSGRQFSNSRSEMNVSTLELGDSALYLCASSLGTGVSYEQYFGPGTRLTVT.